The next 28 T cell receptor beta chains were all read from a single sample in a study of cytomegalovirus exposure and HLA in healthy donors. 13 Jbeta primers and 60 Vbeta primers were used for the PCR. Data came from immunoSEQ multiplex PCR; TCRdb stores just in-frame clones and leaves some out. The repertoire holds 100,000 to 150,000 clones, approximately 75% seen once, with approximately 3.5% in the top ten. Material for sequencing was PBMCs. The receptors stem from a man aged 30-40 years in good health and CMV-seronegative.

The chain carries TRBV19 and TRBJ2-1; D uncertain. V was clipped by 7 bases and J by 0 bases, with 10 bases between them. There are 14 residues in the CDR3. Germline lookup yields CDR1 LNHDA and CDR2 SQIVND (reference sequence). The CDR3 is CASTPMSSYNEQFF. The CDR3 DNA follows: TGTGCCAGTACCCCGATGAGCTCCTACAATGAGCAGTTCTTC.

The rearrangement links TRBV7-9 to TRBJ2-1, with D perhaps TRBD2 (6 bases). The length of the CDR3 is 13 residues. Trimming took off 5 bases at V and 10 bases at J, with 15 bases between the two ends. CDR1 and CDR2 (germline): SEHNR, FQNEAQ (reference sequence). CDR3 in DNA: TGTGCCAGCAGCCCGCGACGGGACTCCGAGCAGTTCTTC. Its translation: CASSPRRDSEQFF. Combining the CDR3 with reference TRBV7-9 and TRBJ2-1 gives the whole variable domain DTGVSQNPRHKITKRGQNVTFRCDPISEHNRLYWYRQTLGQGPEFLTYFQNEAQLEKSRLLSDRFSAERPKGSFSTLEIQRTEQGDSAMYLCASSPRRDSEQFFGPGTRLTVL.

The chain links TRBV4-2 to TRBJ2-7, with 10 bases matching TRBD1. This CDR3 comprises 17 residues. Losses at the gene ends were 1 base for V and 6 bases for J; bases not matched to a gene: 12. Germline CDR1 and CDR2: LGHNA and YNFKEQ. In nucleotides, the CDR3 is TGTGCCAGCAGCCAAGGCCCATGGGGGACAGGGGCACGCGAGCAGTACTTC. Amino acids: CASSQGPWGTGAREQYF.

This sequence joins TRBV30 and TRBJ2-5, with 8 bases aligning to TRBD1. The J call may not be correct, given that the DNA end is closer to TRBJ2-7. The germline V gene has CDR1 GTSNPN and CDR2 SVGIG (reference sequence). CDR3 length: 12 amino acids. The CDR3 protein is CAWQQGAYEQYF. The CDR3 DNA is TGTGCCTGGCAACAGGGGGCCTACGAGCAGTACTTC.

This clone occurred once. The J gene is TRBJ2-2, the V gene TRBV5-1, with 8 bases fitting TRBD1. J gave up 7 bases and V 0 bases, and 8 bases lay outside the gene matches. The germline gives CDR1 SGHRS, CDR2 YFSETQ. The CDR3 has 16 amino acids. The CDR3 DNA reads as TGCGCCAGCAGCTTGGCTCAGACAGGGGAAGACGGGGAGCTGTTTTTT. It translates to CASSLAQTGEDGELFF.

This sequence joins TRBV30 and TRBJ2-6; unclear D gene. This CDR3 comprises 18 residues. Germline V gives CDR1 GTSNPN, CDR2 SVGIG (reference sequence). V lost 2 bases and J 1 base, leaving 18 bases between the germline ends. CDR3 DNA sequence: TGTGCCTGGAGTCCACTAAAACCCCTGATTTCTGGGGCCAACGTCCTGACTTTC. Protein: CAWSPLKPLISGANVLTF.

This clone has a single count. The V and J genes are TRBV27 and TRBJ2-7; no clear D. The CDR3 consists of 13 residues. The germline gives CDR1 MNHEY, CDR2 SMNVEV (reference sequence). The V end was cut by 2 bases, the J end by 3 bases, with 8 bases between. CDR3 protein: CASSLQSGYEQYF. The CDR3 DNA reads as TGTGCCAGCAGTTTACAGTCAGGCTACGAGCAGTACTTC.

The table lists this clone with a count of one. This rearrangement joins TRBV5-1 to TRBJ2-1, with 7 bases fitting TRBD2. The CDR3 sequence is 15 residues long. Germline V gene data show CDR1 as SGHRS and CDR2 as YFSETQ. Trimming removed 1 base from V and 4 bases from J; junction bases left unmatched: 5. The CDR3 sequence: CASSLQRGAYNEQFF. The CDR3 DNA reads as TGCGCCAGCAGCTTGCAGCGGGGAGCATACAATGAGCAGTTCTTC.

This clone has more than one count but fewer than ten. CDR3 protein: CASSLRTDFSYNEQFF. CDR3 nucleotide sequence: TGTGCCAGCAGCTTACGGACAGACTTCTCCTACAATGAGCAGTTCTTC. This rearrangement joins TRBV11-2 to TRBJ2-1; possible D gene TRBD1, 6 bases. Between the trimmed V and J ends, which lost 2 bases and 0 bases, there was a span of 11 bases. Looked up from germline, CDR1 is SGHAT and CDR2 is FQNNGV. This CDR3 contains 16 residues.

Comment on this clone: Different DNA sequences within this sample yield the same CDR3. The chain has TRBV5-1 and TRBJ1-3, with TRBD1 matching over 7 bases. The CDR3 length is 14 residues. The germline gives CDR1 SGHRS, CDR2 YFSETQ. The trim removed 3 bases at V and 4 bases at J, leaving 4 bases unmatched. The CDR3 nucleotides are TGCGCCAGCAGCTCCGGACAGGAGGGAAACACCATATATTTT. It translates to CASSSGQEGNTIYF.

This clone was detected a few times. J is TRBJ2-5 and V is TRBV6-6; D is unclear. The CDR3 sequence is 14 residues long. The V end was cut by 2 bases, the J end by 5 bases, with 12 bases between. Germline V gene lookup returns CDR1 MNHNY and CDR2 SVGAGI (reference sequence). The CDR3 DNA reads TGTGCCAGCAGTTACGTTTCCGGTCTCGAGACCCAGTACTTC. This sequence encodes CASSYVSGLETQYF.

This clone was recorded only once. The genes are TRBV6-4 and TRBJ2-2; D may be TRBD2 (5 bases). The germline V gene encodes CDR1 MRHNA and CDR2 SNTAGT. V was pared by 6 bases and J by 4 bases, with 9 bases between. The CDR3 loop spans 13 amino acids. CDR3 coding DNA: TGTGCCAGCAGCAACGAGGGCACCGGGGAGCTGTTTTTT. Its translation is CASSNEGTGELFF.

The V gene is TRBV7-7, the J gene TRBJ2-5, with D maybe TRBD1 (6 bases). V was trimmed by 6 bases and J by 3 bases, leaving 17 bases between them. The CDR3 covers 15 residues. CDR1 is SSHAT and CDR2 is FNYEAQ in the germline V gene (reference sequence). The chain's CDR3 is CASSQTPGVEETQYF. The CDR3 DNA sequence: TGTGCCAGCAGTCAAACTCCAGGGGTGGAAGAGACCCAGTACTTC.

The V call is TRBV6-5, the J call TRBJ1-6; D remains ambiguous. The CDR3 has 13 residues. Trimming shortened V by 3 bases and J by 11 bases, and 11 bases separated the two germline ends. CDR1 and CDR2 (germline): MNHEY, SVGAGI. The CDR3 spells CASSYNSKTPLHF. The DNA for the CDR3 is TGTGCCAGCAGTTATAACAGTAAGACACCCCTCCACTTT.

This clone occurred a few times. The chain combines TRBV28 with TRBJ1-6; 8 bases align to TRBD1. CDR1 and CDR2 (germline): MDHEN, SYDVKM. The CDR3 is made up of 14 amino acids. The V gene end was trimmed by 5 bases and the J gene end by 9 bases; junction bases not matched to a gene: 6. As DNA, the CDR3 is TGTGCCAGCAGTCGCGACAGGGGCGGTTCACCCCTCCACTTT. This sequence encodes CASSRDRGGSPLHF. Combining the CDR3 with reference TRBV28 and TRBJ1-6 gives the whole variable domain DVKVTQSSRYLVKRTGEKVFLECVQDMDHENMFWYRQDPGLGLRLIYFSYDVKMKEKGDIPEGYSVSREKKERFSLILESASTNQTSMYLCASSRDRGGSPLHFGNGTRLTVT.

The chain is built from TRBV29-1 and TRBJ1-1; D remains ambiguous. V lost 5 bases, J lost 4 bases, and 14 bases lay in between. CDR3 length equals 13 residues. CDR1 and CDR2 (germline): SQVTM, ANQGSEA. DNA of the CDR3: TGCAGCGTTCGTGGCGGTTTGAGCACTGAAGCTTTCTTT. Its translation is CSVRGGLSTEAFF.

The genes are TRBV19 and TRBJ1-3; unclear D gene. The CDR3 totals 14 residues. V shed 0 bases and J shed 2 bases, with 5 bases lying between them. Germline V lookup: CDR1 LNHDA, CDR2 SQIVND (reference sequence). The CDR3 here is CASSIDGTGNTIYF. The CDR3 DNA is TGTGCCAGTAGTATAGACGGGACTGGAAACACCATATATTTT.

The V gene is TRBV5-4, the J gene TRBJ1-2; maybe TRBD1 (5 bases). The CDR3 totals 15 residues. Germline V gene data show CDR1 as SGHNT and CDR2 as YYREEE (reference sequence). V gave up 4 bases and J gave up 1 base, with 14 bases separating them. The CDR3 bases are TGTGCCAGCAGCGCGGGGGACCCTCTTAACTATGGCTACACCTTC. Its translation is CASSAGDPLNYGYTF.

The chain couples TRBV21-1 to TRBJ2-5; the DNA was not compared with TRBD1, the D call given in the table. TRBV21-1 is a pseudogene segment. CDR3 size: 14 residues. This chain's CDR3 is CASRDSVPQETQYF. CDR3 nucleotide sequence: TGTGCCAGCCGGGACAGCGTACCCCAAGAGACCCAGTACTTC.

The V call is TRBV19, the J call TRBJ2-7; D is perhaps TRBD2 (6 bases). The CDR3 length is 14 residues. Germline V CDR1 and CDR2: LNHDA, SQIVND (reference sequence). The V end was cut by 3 bases, the J end by 5 bases, with 14 bases between. In DNA form, the CDR3 reads TGTGCCAGTAGTATGGGGGGACCTCAGAACGAGCAGTACTTC. Translating it yields CASSMGGPQNEQYF.

The gene calls are TRBV14 and TRBJ2-7; 7 positions match TRBD1. In germline, CDR1 is SGHDN, CDR2 FVKESK. V lost 3 bases and J lost 0; bases outside the gene matches: 8. The CDR3 length is 16 residues. CDR3 DNA: TGTGCCAGCAGCCACTTGACAGGGACGGTCTCCTACGAGCAGTACTTC. This sequence encodes CASSHLTGTVSYEQYF.

The rearrangement links TRBV7-6 to TRBJ2-1; TRBD2 matches at 9 bases. CDR1 is SGHVS, CDR2 FNYEAQ, per germline. The V and J ends lost 0 bases and 3 bases, in that order; junction bases with no gene match: 3. This CDR3 is 16 amino acids long. The CDR3 spells CASSLAPSGVYNEQFF. For the CDR3, the DNA is TGTGCCAGCAGCTTAGCACCTAGCGGGGTCTACAATGAGCAGTTCTTC.

The chain recombines TRBV7-9 with TRBJ1-1; TRBD1 might be the D (6 bases). The V end was cut by 5 bases, the J end by 3 bases, with 16 bases between. Germline V lookup: CDR1 SEHNR, CDR2 FQNEAQ (reference sequence). This CDR3 has 15 amino acids. CDR3 amino acids: CASSPLQGFDTEAFF. The CDR3 DNA is TGTGCCAGCAGCCCTTTACAGGGTTTCGACACTGAAGCTTTCTTT.

This chain links TRBV4-1 with TRBJ1-3; TRBD1 matches 7 bases. Germline trimming cut 4 bases from V and 4 bases from J; bases unmatched to any gene: 7. The CDR3 has 15 residues. The germline gives CDR1 MGHRA, CDR2 YSYEKL. Here the CDR3 DNA reads TGCGCCAGCAGCCCCAATCGACAGGGAGGAAACACCATATATTTT. Translating gives CASSPNRQGGNTIYF.

The gene calls are TRBV30 and TRBJ1-2; a possible D gene is TRBD1 (5 bases). Between the trimmed V and J ends, which lost 2 bases and 4 bases, there was a span of 20 bases. The germline V gene encodes CDR1 GTSNPN and CDR2 SVGIG (reference sequence). This CDR3 is built from 16 residues. The DNA for the CDR3 is TGTGCCTGGAGTCTTTCAACCGGGGGTCGAGTCTATGGCTACACCTTC. This gives the protein CAWSLSTGGRVYGYTF.

The chain combines TRBV28 with TRBJ1-4; 7 bases line up with TRBD1. Trimming cost V 8 bases and J 5 bases; bases outside gene matches: 8. Germline V CDR1 and CDR2: MDHEN, SYDVKM. This CDR3 has 14 amino acids. The CDR3 reads CASSKGATNEKLFF. The DNA for the CDR3 is TGTGCCAGCTCCAAGGGGGCGACAAATGAAAAACTGTTTTTT.

This clone turned up a few times. The chain recombines TRBV11-2 with TRBJ1-6, with D uncertain. Deletions cut 5 bases from V and 0 bases from J, with 11 bases between. The CDR3 spans 16 residues. The germline V gene has CDR1 SGHAT and CDR2 FQNNGV. DNA for the CDR3: TGTGCCAGCAGCCTGCGTTATGGCTCCTATAATTCACCCCTCCACTTT. This encodes CASSLRYGSYNSPLHF.

The chain recombines TRBV6-1 with TRBJ1-3, with 7 positions matching TRBD1. This CDR3 is built from 16 residues. V lost 2 bases and J lost 0; bases outside the gene matches: 4. CDR1 and CDR2 from the germline V gene are MNHNS and SASEGT. CDR3 sequence reads: CASSETGASSGNTIYF. In DNA form, the CDR3 reads TGTGCCAGCAGTGAAACAGGGGCAAGCTCTGGAAACACCATATATTTT.